This is a list of T cell receptor beta chains from one sample in a study of blood T cell repertoires in COVID-19. Assay: immunoSEQ multiplex PCR; the TCRdb copy retains only in-frame clones and omits some. This repertoire shows 250,000 to 400,000 clones, 87% found once; its top ten account for 1%. The sequenced sample was peripheral blood. The receptors stem from a man over 45 with active or convalescent COVID-19. Each CDR3 is given with its conserved first and last residue. The order of the fields is V gene, D gene, clone size, J gene, CDR3 protein. The D gene is left open where the match is weak. The listing skips clone size in some rows; elsewhere it reads once, few, many or a size class.

>TRBV6-1|NA|NA|TRBJ1-2
CASSDVLVGNYGYTF
>TRBV12-3/TRBV12-4|TRBD1|NA|TRBJ1-1
CASTRTGDTEAFF
>TRBV5-1|TRBD2|NA|TRBJ2-3
CASSPGISGNTDTQYF
>TRBV18|NA|NA|TRBJ2-1
CASSPLSGAYNEQFF
>TRBV5-4|NA|NA|TRBJ1-3
CASSLDSNSGNTIYF
>TRBV3-1/TRBV3-2|TRBD1|NA|TRBJ2-7
CASSQEQGGEQYF
>TRBV13|TRBD1|NA|TRBJ1-5
CASSSDRNQPQHF
>TRBV7-2|NA|NA|TRBJ2-5
CASSPNRDETQYF
>TRBV4-3|TRBD1|NA|TRBJ1-5
CASSQDATGGGNQPQHF
>TRBV5-1|NA|NA|TRBJ1-4
CASSAPGGPGKKLFF
>TRBV7-8|NA|NA|TRBJ2-5
CASSSAARGETQYF
>TRBV5-8|NA|NA|TRBJ1-5
CASSPVQDNQPQHF
>TRBV15|NA|NA|TRBJ1-2
CATRRDKTQLGYTF
>TRBV5-1|NA|NA|TRBJ2-7
CASSLSQGYYEQYF
>TRBV23-1|NA|NA|TRBJ2-1
CARSPGERNEQFF
>TRBV5-1|NA|NA|TRBJ1-2
CASSLVGIYGYTF
>TRBV9|NA|NA|TRBJ1-1
CASGQNTEAFF
>TRBV15|NA|NA|TRBJ2-2
CATSRDRAGSRELFF
>TRBV3-1/TRBV3-2|NA|NA|TRBJ2-1
CASSRRTLGSGEQFF
>TRBV4-1|NA|NA|TRBJ2-7
CASSPLDTSYEQYF
>TRBV30|TRBD1|few|TRBJ1-1
CAWKGLGTGVTEAFF
>TRBV19|TRBD2|NA|TRBJ2-5
CASQRGADRETQYF
>TRBV6-2/TRBV6-3|TRBD2|NA|TRBJ2-5
CASSSPLAAQETQYF
>TRBV3-1/TRBV3-2|TRBD1|NA|TRBJ1-5
CASSPTGGGNQPQHF
>TRBV28|TRBD1|once|TRBJ1-5
CASRPTTGGRNQPQHF
>TRBV5-1|TRBD1|NA|TRBJ2-5
CASSTGDSNQETQYF
>TRBV6-4|NA|NA|TRBJ1-6
CASSDIGSGNSPLHF
>TRBV5-4|NA|NA|TRBJ2-5
CASSLQGEETQYF
>TRBV30|TRBD2|few|TRBJ2-5
CAWSTGLAGRGETQYF
>TRBV3-1/TRBV3-2|NA|NA|TRBJ2-7
CASSQLLAPSEQYF
>TRBV7-6|NA|NA|TRBJ1-6
CASSLGGGNSPLHF
>TRBV27|TRBD1|NA|TRBJ2-7
CASSPLGQGNSYEQYF
>TRBV6-5|TRBD1|NA|TRBJ2-7
CASSYPRGQGAYEQYF
>TRBV5-5|TRBD1|NA|TRBJ2-2
CASSLSLQGAIGELFF
>TRBV6-5|TRBD1|few|TRBJ2-7
CASSYSGTGPYEQYF
>TRBV19|TRBD1|NA|TRBJ2-2
CASSETGATGELFF
>TRBV7-8|NA|NA|TRBJ2-5
CASTTREQETQYF
>TRBV11-2|TRBD1|NA|TRBJ1-5
CASSLQGGFQPQHF
>TRBV4-1|TRBD1|NA|TRBJ1-1
CASSVERDRDTEAFF
>TRBV2|TRBD1|NA|TRBJ1-4
CASMRTGNEKLFF
>TRBV7-2|NA|NA|TRBJ2-7
CASSFGAGGSGRSEQYF
>TRBV10-1|NA|NA|TRBJ1-1
CASSESGATEAFF
>TRBV4-2|NA|NA|TRBJ2-7
CASKPGLIYEQYF
>TRBV29-1|NA|NA|TRBJ2-1
CSVEDPRIDEQFF
>TRBV19|NA|NA|TRBJ1-1
CASSTPLSTEAFF
>TRBV19|TRBD1|once|TRBJ1-4
CASSRDRWNEKLFF
>TRBV6-5|NA|NA|TRBJ1-1
CASSYRGGTEAFF
>TRBV7-3|NA|NA|TRBJ2-2
CASSLTGGGTGELFF
>TRBV20-1|NA|NA|TRBJ2-3
CSASGGGGLADTQYF
>TRBV19|TRBD2|NA|TRBJ2-1
CASSIGSTSGSDRQFF
>TRBV19|NA|NA|TRBJ2-2
CASSIGQSTGELFF
>TRBV15|NA|once|TRBJ1-4
CATSRRTATNEKLFF
>TRBV9|NA|NA|TRBJ2-7
CASSVDLDGGEQYF